This TCR beta chain came from a study of blood T cell repertoires in COVID-19. V was clipped by 5 bases and J by 12 bases; unmatched bases: 12. The CDR3 has 13 amino acids. Germline loops: CDR1 WNHNN, CDR2 SYGVQD (reference sequence). Participants were aged about 18 to 89 years from approximately 25 US areas. Method: immunoSEQ multiplex PCR; TCRdb's copy keeps in-frame clones and lacks some. Of a few hundred thousand clones listed, around 89% were seen once; the top ten hold 2.4%. This clonotype was sampled from a woman in her late teens or twenties who had recovered from COVID-19. Sequencing used PBMCs or T cells enriched from blood (not recorded which). The chain is built from TRBV10-1 and TRBJ1-1, with 7 bases identical to TRBD1. CDR3 nucleotide sequence: TGCGCCAGCAGTCAAGGGGGCGAGATCGGAACTTTCTTT. This sequence encodes CASSQGGEIGTFF.